One and the same sample provided the 14 T cell receptor beta chains below, sequenced in a study of blood T cell repertoires in COVID-19. Data came from immunoSEQ multiplex PCR; TCRdb stores just in-frame clones and leaves some out. The data contain approximately 210,000 clones, approximately 94% of them seen just once; the ten biggest clones take up 0.76%. Sequenced material: peripheral blood. The source is a man younger than 40 with COVID-19, enrolled during active disease.

This rearrangement joins TRBV7-2 to TRBJ2-3; D is perhaps TRBD2 (5 bases). Trimming removed 5 bases at V and 7 bases at J, with 16 bases between. The CDR3 extends over 14 amino acids. Germline-derived CDR1 and CDR2 are SGHTA and FQGNSA. The CDR3 DNA reads TGTGCCAGCAGCCGCGGGTCGGACGGGAATACGCAGTATTTT. Translated, it gives CASSRGSDGNTQYF.

This sequence joins TRBV2 and TRBJ2-7, with TRBD2 identical over 11 bases. The V gene's germline CDR1 is SNHLY and CDR2 FYNNEI. This CDR3 has 14 residues. V shed 7 bases and J 3 bases; nucleotides not matched to a gene: 5. CDR3 loop: CASTLAGGGYEQYF. The CDR3 nucleotides read TGTGCCAGCACTCTAGCGGGGGGAGGCTACGAGCAGTACTTC. The whole variable domain, filled in from reference TRBV2 and TRBJ2-7, reads EPEVTQTPSHQVTQMGQEVILRCVPISNHLYFYWYRQILGQKVEFLVSFYNNEISEKSEIFDDQFSVERPDGSNFTLKIRSTKLEDSAMYFCASTLAGGGYEQYFGPGTRLTVT.

This chain uses TRBV7-9 with TRBJ2-7; TRBD2 matches at 10 bases. Germline loops: CDR1 SEHNR, CDR2 FQNEAQ (reference sequence). Unmatched junction bases numbered 13, after V lost 0 bases and J lost 5 bases. CDR3 size: 18 residues. CDR3 nucleotide sequence: TGTGCCAGCAGCTTAGCAGTGGGCGCTAGCGGGGGCGGGGACGAGCAGTACTTC. Translation gives CASSLAVGASGGGDEQYF. Full variable domain (rest looked up from reference TRBV7-9 and TRBJ2-7): DTGVSQNPRHKITKRGQNVTFRCDPISEHNRLYWYRQTLGQGPEFLTYFQNEAQLEKSRLLSDRFSAERPKGSFSTLEIQRTEQGDSAMYLCASSLAVGASGGGDEQYFGPGTRLTVT.

This chain uses TRBV4-2 with TRBJ1-5, with D hard to call. Germline lookup yields CDR1 LGHNA and CDR2 YNFKEQ. The CDR3 runs to 13 residues. Trimming removed 0 bases from V and 7 bases from J, with 7 bases in between. Here the CDR3 reads CASSQESGQPQHF. The CDR3 DNA reads TGTGCCAGCAGCCAAGAAAGTGGCCAGCCCCAGCATTTT.

The V gene is TRBV7-9, the J gene TRBJ2-3; TRBD2 is a possible D gene (5 bases). This CDR3 comprises 14 residues. V was trimmed by 7 bases and J by 2 bases, leaving 13 bases between them. Germline lookup yields CDR1 SEHNR and CDR2 FQNEAQ (reference sequence). The CDR3 DNA reads as TGTGCCAGCACGGCCGGGAACCCCACAGATACGCAGTATTTT. Its protein is CASTAGNPTDTQYF.

V and J are TRBV5-5 and TRBJ1-5; D uncertain. This CDR3 is built from 14 residues. Trimming took 0 bases from V and 6 from J, leaving 10 bases between them. Germline values: CDR1 SGHKS, CDR2 YYEKEE (reference sequence). The CDR3 nucleotides read TGTGCCAGCAGCTTGGGCCAGGATCCTCAGCCCCAGCATTTT. It specifies CASSLGQDPQPQHF.

The rearrangement links TRBV6-1 to TRBJ1-1; 10 bases map to TRBD1. The CDR3 loop spans 16 amino acids. CDR1 is MNHNS, CDR2 SASEGT, per germline. V shed 8 bases, J shed 0 bases, and the junction held 9 bases outside the gene matches. The CDR3 DNA is TGTGCCAGCGGTGGACAGGGGGGGGCCATGAACACTGAAGCTTTCTTT. It codes for CASGGQGGAMNTEAFF.

This chain joins TRBV6-6 and TRBJ1-6; D may be TRBD1 (5 bases). The germline CDR1 and CDR2 sequences are MNHNY and SVGAGI (reference sequence). The CDR3 consists of 18 residues. Trimming shortened V by 5 bases and J by 3 bases, and 20 bases separated the two germline ends. The CDR3 DNA reads as TGTGCCAGCAGTCGCCGTGCGGACAATAGCTTCTATAATTCACCCCTCCACTTT. Its protein product is CASSRRADNSFYNSPLHF.

The V call is TRBV3-1 (or the pseudogene TRBV3-2), the J call TRBJ2-7, with a weak D call TRBD1 (7 bases). Trimming took 0 bases from V and 6 from J, leaving 18 bases between them. The CDR3 contains 16 residues. The V gene's germline CDR1 is LGHDT and CDR2 YNNKEL (reference sequence). The CDR3 loop reads CASSQEGGRGWVEQYF. Here the CDR3 DNA reads TGTGCCAGCAGCCAAGAGGGAGGCAGGGGGTGGGTCGAGCAGTACTTC.

The V and J genes are TRBV13 and TRBJ2-2, with D possibly being TRBD2 (6 bases). The CDR3 contains 16 residues. V gave up 8 bases and J gave up 0 bases, with 16 bases separating them. Germline V gives CDR1 PRHDT, CDR2 FYEKMQ (reference sequence). CDR3 protein: CASLEGTTSNTGELFF. In nucleotides, the CDR3 is TGTGCCAGCTTGGAGGGAACCACCTCGAACACCGGGGAGCTGTTTTTT.

V and J are TRBV19 and TRBJ1-1, with 9 bases matching TRBD1. Trimming took 5 bases from V and 0 from J; bases not matched to a gene: 7. The CDR3 loop spans 16 amino acids. Germline CDR1 reads LNHDA; CDR2 reads SQIVND (reference sequence). This CDR3 reads CASSLKQGAMNTEAFF. The DNA of the CDR3 is TGTGCCAGTAGTTTGAAACAGGGGGCTATGAACACTGAAGCTTTCTTT.

This chain joins TRBV19 and TRBJ2-7, with 7 nucleotides matching TRBD1. Germline CDR1 and CDR2: LNHDA and SQIVND (reference sequence). Losses at the gene ends were 4 bases for V and 2 bases for J; bases not matched to a gene: 5. The CDR3 consists of 14 residues. CDR3 amino acids: CASSTRDSTYEQYF. The CDR3 DNA follows: TGTGCCAGTAGTACCCGGGACAGTACCTACGAGCAGTACTTC.

This chain links TRBV7-9 with TRBJ1-1; no clear D gene. This CDR3 comprises 14 residues. Germline CDR1 SEHNR, CDR2 FQNEAQ (reference sequence). V was cut by 2 bases and J by 1 base, with 8 bases left in between. CDR3 sequence reads: CASSLTGSNTEAFF. The CDR3 bases are TGTGCCAGCAGCTTAACGGGGTCGAACACTGAAGCTTTCTTT.

This clone was counted once. The genes are TRBV5-4 and TRBJ2-1, with 12 nucleotides matching TRBD2. This CDR3 contains 18 residues. CDR1 is SGHNT, CDR2 YYREEE, per germline (reference sequence). Trimming cost V 1 base and J 0 bases; bases outside gene matches: 5. The CDR3, as DNA: TGTGCCAGCAGCTTGACTAGCGGGGGGAGGAGCTCCTACAATGAGCAGTTCTTC. It specifies CASSLTSGGRSSYNEQFF. The entire variable domain, with the rest obtained from reference TRBV5-4 and TRBJ2-1, is as follows: ETGVTQSPTHLIKTRGQQVTLRCSSQSGHNTVSWYQQALGQGPQFIFQYYREEENGRGNFPPRFSGLQFPNYSSELNVNALELDDSALYLCASSLTSGGRSSYNEQFFGPGTRLTVL.